The 26 T cell receptor beta chains reported below all come from one sample, sequenced in a study of beta chain features in type 1 diabetes. The isolated RNA, all of it, was reverse transcribed, so expressed TCRB transcripts were what got sequenced. This table comes from immunoSEQ multiplex PCR, and its TCRdb copy is limited to in-frame clones, with some not included. The profile covers 200,000 to 250,000 clones, with roughly 9.6% appearing a single time and around 0.037% taken by the ten largest. Sequenced: naive CD4+ T cells from blood. Receptors originate from a woman aged 18-29 years in good health.

The chain carries TRBV4-1 and TRBJ1-5; 8 nucleotides agree with TRBD1. The length of the CDR3 is 16 residues. The germline CDR1 and CDR2 sequences are MGHRA and YSYEKL. The V segment lost 4 bases and the J segment 2 bases; nucleotides outside the gene matches: 7. For the CDR3, the DNA is TGCGCCAGCAGCCCCTTACAGGGGGTGGGCAATCAGCCCCAGCATTTT. Amino acid sequence: CASSPLQGVGNQPQHF.

The rearrangement links TRBV5-1 to TRBJ1-6, with 7 nucleotides matching TRBD1. The V gene end was trimmed by 0 bases and the J gene end by 9 bases; junction bases not matched to a gene: 3. This CDR3 region has 14 residues. Germline CDR1 is SGHRS and CDR2 is YFSETQ. The chain's CDR3 is CASSLGQGVSPLHF. The CDR3 bases are TGCGCCAGCAGCTTGGGACAGGGTGTTTCACCCCTCCACTTT.

V is TRBV14 and J is TRBJ1-2; no definite D call. Trimming removed 0 bases from V and 6 bases from J, with 8 bases in between. CDR1 is SGHDN and CDR2 is FVKESK in the germline V gene. This CDR3 has 13 residues. As DNA, the CDR3 is TGTGCCAGCAGCCAAGATAGTAGTCATGGCTACACCTTC. Its translation: CASSQDSSHGYTF.

Only a few counts were recorded for this clone. V gene TRBV9 combines with J gene TRBJ2-5; 8 bases match TRBD1. There are 15 residues in the CDR3. Germline trimming cut 2 bases from V and 5 bases from J; bases unmatched to any gene: 8. The germline CDR1 and CDR2 sequences are SGDLS and YYNGEE. The CDR3 DNA reads TGTGCCAGCAGCGTGGATCCGGACAGGGAGGAGACCCAGTACTTC. It is translated as CASSVDPDREETQYF.

The V and J genes are TRBV5-1 and TRBJ2-1; D may be TRBD2 (6 bases). The length of the CDR3 is 16 residues. Between the trimmed V and J ends, which lost 3 bases and 7 bases, there was a span of 20 bases. Germline V gives CDR1 SGHRS, CDR2 YFSETQ. Here the CDR3 DNA reads TGCGCCAGCAGCTGGGGACTCTCCTTACCTCATAATGAGCAGTTCTTC. Protein: CASSWGLSLPHNEQFF.

This clone was seen only a few times. This rearrangement joins TRBV5-1 to TRBJ1-1, with TRBD1 as a possible D gene (6 bases). CDR1 is SGHRS and CDR2 is YFSETQ in the germline V gene. This CDR3 has 18 residues. Trimming took off 1 base at V and 0 bases at J, with 19 bases between the two ends. The DNA of the CDR3 is TGCGCCAGCAGCTTGATTCCGTTCCAGGGGCACGTGAACACTGAAGCTTTCTTT. As protein: CASSLIPFQGHVNTEAFF. Full variable domain (remainder filled in from reference TRBV5-1 and TRBJ1-1): KAGVTQTPRYLIKTRGQQVTLSCSPISGHRSVSWYQQTPGQGLQFLFEYFSETQRNKGNFPGRFSGRQFSNSRSEMNVSTLELGDSALYLCASSLIPFQGHVNTEAFFGQGTRLTVV.

This clone has a handful of counts. V and J are TRBV9 and TRBJ2-3; TRBD2 agrees at 11 bases. Germline V gene lookup returns CDR1 SGDLS and CDR2 YYNGEE. V lost 2 bases, J lost 4 bases, and 6 bases stayed unmatched. The CDR3 loop spans 16 amino acids. The CDR3 loop is CASSVSGGAAADTQYF. CDR3 coding DNA: TGTGCCAGCAGCGTTAGCGGGGGGGCAGCGGCAGATACGCAGTATTTT.

This clone was recorded many times. V is TRBV30 and J is TRBJ1-5; 7 positions match TRBD1. The CDR3 runs to 13 residues. Germline CDR1 GTSNPN, CDR2 SVGIG (reference sequence). V shed 1 base and J 9 bases; nucleotides not matched to a gene: 6. The CDR3 DNA reads TGTGCCTGGAGTGGACAGGGACCGGGGCCCCAGCATTTT. Amino acids: CAWSGQGPGPQHF.

The chain combines TRBV7-2 with TRBJ2-7, with D possibly TRBD2 on 7 matching bases. The CDR3 runs to 16 residues. Germline CDR1 is SGHTA and CDR2 is FQGNSA. Trimming cost V 4 bases and J 6 bases, with 22 bases left between them. CDR3 loop: CASSSPSGGTRAEQYF. The CDR3 DNA sequence: TGTGCCAGCAGCTCCCCCTCGGGGGGCACCCGTGCCGAGCAGTACTTC.

This clone was observed a few times. This chain links TRBV6-1 with TRBJ2-1; weak D call: TRBD2 (6 bases). The length of the CDR3 is 14 residues. Trimming shortened V by 6 bases and J by 0 bases, and 9 bases separated the two germline ends. CDR1 is MNHNS and CDR2 is SASEGT in the germline V gene. CDR3 nucleotide sequence: TGTGCCAGCAGGGCCGGGGGCTCCTACAATGAGCAGTTCTTC. Its translation: CASRAGGSYNEQFF.

This clone was counted between two and nine times. CDR3 in amino acids: CASSFLGGGQETQYF. CDR3 coding DNA: TGCGCCAGCAGCTTTCTCGGGGGTGGGCAAGAGACCCAGTACTTC. The chain combines TRBV5-1 with TRBJ2-5, with a tentative D call TRBD2 (6 bases). Germline loops: CDR1 SGHRS, CDR2 YFSETQ. CDR3 length equals 15 residues. With 2 bases removed from V and 2 bases from J, the gap between germline ends came to 13 bases.

This clone occurred a few times. The rearrangement links TRBV5-4 to TRBJ2-7, with 11 bases lining up with TRBD2. J gave up 0 bases and V 2 bases, and 7 bases lay outside the gene matches. Per germline, CDR1 SGHNT and CDR2 YYREEE (reference sequence). The CDR3 has 17 residues. The CDR3 DNA is TGTGCCAGCAGCTTAACTAGCGGGAGTGTCTACTCCTACGAGCAGTACTTC. Residues: CASSLTSGSVYSYEQYF.

The chain combines TRBV6-1 with TRBJ2-2; the match to TRBD2 covers 14 bases. Germline trimming cut 4 bases from V and 0 bases from J; bases unmatched to any gene: 1. Germline V CDR1 and CDR2: MNHNS, SASEGT. This CDR3 spans 17 amino acids. DNA for the CDR3: TGTGCCAGCAGTGCGACTAGCGGGGGGGCGAACACCGGGGAGCTGTTTTTT. It translates to CASSATSGGANTGELFF.

This clone was found a few times. The gene calls are TRBV30 and TRBJ2-7, with D possibly matching TRBD1 (6 bases). The CDR3 extends over 13 amino acids. The V end was cut by 2 bases, the J end by 4 bases, with 12 bases between. Germline loops: CDR1 GTSNPN, CDR2 SVGIG (reference sequence). This CDR3 reads CAWSRAGVYEQYF. In nucleotides, the CDR3 is TGTGCCTGGAGTAGAGCAGGGGTTTACGAGCAGTACTTC.

This clone was counted at least ten times. The chain has TRBV5-4 and TRBJ2-6; D gene unclear. The CDR3 is 14 amino acids. V shed 10 bases and J shed 2 bases, with 13 bases lying between them. In germline, CDR1 is SGHNT, CDR2 YYREEE (reference sequence). The DNA of the CDR3 is TGTGCCGTTCCTCTACGGGCTGGGGCCAACGTCCTGACTTTC. Amino acids: CAVPLRAGANVLTF.

The V and J genes are TRBV2 and TRBJ2-7; 7 nucleotides align to TRBD1. CDR1 is SNHLY, CDR2 FYNNEI, per germline. The ends lost 6 bases at V and 3 bases at J; junction bases unmatched: 2. This CDR3 spans 12 amino acids. The CDR3 DNA follows: TGTGCCAGCAGGACAGGGTTCTACGAGCAGTACTTC. As protein: CASRTGFYEQYF.

This clone has more than one count but fewer than ten. This rearrangement joins TRBV28 to TRBJ2-1, with 9 bases fitting TRBD1. The trim removed 4 bases at V and 8 bases at J, leaving 12 bases unmatched. The CDR3 covers 16 residues. From germline, CDR1 is MDHEN and CDR2 SYDVKM. As DNA, the CDR3 is TGTGCCAGCAGTTCCTCAGGGACAGGGCCTAGGGATGAGCAGTTCTTC. It encodes CASSSSGTGPRDEQFF.

This clone was picked up a small number of times. The chain combines TRBV6-5 with TRBJ2-4; 7 nucleotides align to TRBD1. After removal of 6 bases from V and 9 bases from J, the junction contained 11 bases not matched to a gene. CDR1 is MNHEY and CDR2 is SVGAGI in the germline V gene. This CDR3 contains 14 residues. The DNA of the CDR3 is TGTGCCAGCAGGTCTAAGGGGGCGTGGAGCATTCAGTACTTC. Translating gives CASRSKGAWSIQYF.

The chain employs TRBV30 and TRBJ1-1, with 8 bases identical to TRBD1. This CDR3 has 13 amino acids. V trimming: 6 bases; J trimming: 1 base; junction bases outside the gene matches: 4. From germline, CDR1 is GTSNPN and CDR2 SVGIG (reference sequence). The CDR3 sequence is CACQGAPNTEAFF. CDR3 in DNA: TGTGCCTGTCAGGGGGCACCGAACACTGAAGCTTTCTTT.

The chain joins TRBV5-1 to TRBJ2-7; D is ambiguous. The CDR3 totals 14 residues. Germline CDR1 SGHRS, CDR2 YFSETQ. Trimming shortened V by 4 bases and J by 4 bases, and 15 bases separated the two germline ends. The CDR3 DNA reads as TGCGCCAGCAGCCCCGGAGCTCCGGTGTACGAGCAGTACTTC. Translation gives CASSPGAPVYEQYF.

This clone was seen a handful of times. This rearrangement joins TRBV5-1 to TRBJ2-1; possible D gene TRBD2, 6 bases. V was trimmed by 2 bases and J by 10 bases, leaving 16 bases between them. The CDR3 consists of 14 residues. CDR1 SGHRS and CDR2 YFSETQ come from the germline V gene. Here the CDR3 DNA reads TGCGCCAGCAGCTTCCCGGGGCAGGGAGGCGAGCAGTTCTTC. Translating gives CASSFPGQGGEQFF.

This clone was seen only a few times. The chain carries TRBV19 and TRBJ1-1; 7 bases are a match to TRBD1. Germline V gives CDR1 LNHDA, CDR2 SQIVND (reference sequence). Germline trimming cut 3 bases from V and 2 bases from J; bases unmatched to any gene: 3. CDR3 length equals 14 residues. CDR3: CASSMRGGNTEAFF. CDR3 DNA sequence: TGTGCCAGTAGTATGAGAGGGGGCAACACTGAAGCTTTCTTT.

The table lists this clone with a count of one. The gene calls are TRBV6-1 and TRBJ2-1; 7 bases agree with TRBD2. Germline values: CDR1 MNHNS, CDR2 SASEGT. The CDR3 has 19 amino acids. Losses at the gene ends were 1 base for V and 0 bases for J; bases not matched to a gene: 12. CDR3 region: CASSEVGGYWDSSYNEQFF. The CDR3 DNA reads as TGTGCCAGCAGTGAAGTGGGGGGGTACTGGGATAGCTCCTACAATGAGCAGTTCTTC.

This clone showed up just a few times. V and J are TRBV4-1 and TRBJ2-7, with D possibly TRBD1 on 6 matching bases. CDR3 length equals 15 residues. The V gene's germline CDR1 is MGHRA and CDR2 YSYEKL. Trimming stripped 1 base from V and 4 bases from J, with 14 bases between. CDR3 loop: CASSQVGQGRYEQYF. DNA of the CDR3: TGCGCCAGCAGCCAAGTTGGGCAGGGGCGGTACGAGCAGTACTTC.

The V call is TRBV30, the J call TRBJ1-2, with a possible D match to TRBD1 (5 bases). Germline CDR1 is GTSNPN and CDR2 is SVGIG (reference sequence). This CDR3 spans 14 amino acids. V shed 7 bases and J shed 7 bases, with 22 bases lying between them. DNA of the CDR3: TGTGCCTTCTCCCACGAGCGGGGACTCCTTGGCTACACCTTC. Encoded protein: CAFSHERGLLGYTF.

The gene calls are TRBV6-5 and TRBJ1-1; D not resolved. This CDR3 spans 12 amino acids. Trimming cost V 9 bases and J 2 bases, with 10 bases left between them. The germline V gene encodes CDR1 MNHEY and CDR2 SVGAGI. The CDR3 nucleotides are TGTGCCAGTGCGAGCGTTAACACTGAAGCTTTCTTT. It encodes CASASVNTEAFF.